Listed below are T cell receptor beta chains from one sample, sequenced in a study of CD8+ T cells in alopecia areata. Produced via immunoSEQ multiplex PCR; TCRdb's table is partial and in-frame only. This table has around 250,000 clones, 65% to 70% appearing once. Material: CD4+ T cells sorted from blood, obtained at week 0. The receptor source for this set is a human donor with alopecia areata. Both conserved end residues are part of each CDR3. Each record gives: J gene, V gene, CDR3 length, D gene, clone size, CDR3 DNA, CDR3 protein. A D gene is named only where the DNA matches it firmly. Size is stated for part of the rows, as once, few or many counts, or as a class when the clone is expanded.

j_call: TRBJ2-1
v_call: TRBV29-1
cdr3_length: 13
d_call: TRBD2
clone_size: once
cdr3_nt: TGCAGCGTTGGAGCGGGGGGGGACAATGAGCAGTTCTTC
cdr3_aa: CSVGAGGDNEQFF

j_call: TRBJ1-3
v_call: TRBV30
cdr3_length: 13
d_call: NA
clone_size: NA
cdr3_nt: TGTGCCTGGACAGGAGTCTCTGGAAACACCATATATTTT
cdr3_aa: CAWTGVSGNTIYF

j_call: TRBJ2-3
v_call: TRBV9
cdr3_length: 17
d_call: TRBD1
clone_size: NA
cdr3_nt: TGTGCCAGCAGCCCAGGGCTGAGGGACAGGGTCCCAGATACGCAGTATTTT
cdr3_aa: CASSPGLRDRVPDTQYF

j_call: TRBJ2-3
v_call: TRBV20-1
cdr3_length: 11
d_call: NA
clone_size: NA
cdr3_nt: TGCAGTGCTGGCCGGGTTGCTACGCAGTATTTT
cdr3_aa: CSAGRVATQYF

j_call: TRBJ2-1
v_call: TRBV5-1
cdr3_length: 13
d_call: NA
clone_size: NA
cdr3_nt: TGCGCCAGCAGCTCTCCACCAAGAGATGAGCAGTTCTTC
cdr3_aa: CASSSPPRDEQFF

j_call: TRBJ2-3
v_call: TRBV29-1
cdr3_length: 12
d_call: NA
clone_size: NA
cdr3_nt: TGCAGCGTTGGAACGGGGGAAGATACGCAGTATTTT
cdr3_aa: CSVGTGEDTQYF

j_call: TRBJ1-6
v_call: TRBV2
cdr3_length: 11
d_call: TRBD1
clone_size: NA
cdr3_nt: TGTGCCAGCAGCCGGGACAGGAGGATCCACTTT
cdr3_aa: CASSRDRRIHF

j_call: TRBJ1-1
v_call: TRBV30
cdr3_length: 14
d_call: NA
clone_size: NA
cdr3_nt: TGTGCCTGGATTAAAGGGATCCGTGAGGTAAGAGCTTTCTTT
cdr3_aa: CAWIKGIREVRAFF

j_call: TRBJ2-1
v_call: TRBV18
cdr3_length: 14
d_call: NA
clone_size: few
cdr3_nt: TGTGCCAGCTCACCACCGGTAGAGAACAATGAGCAGTTCTTC
cdr3_aa: CASSPPVENNEQFF

j_call: TRBJ1-1
v_call: TRBV2
cdr3_length: 13
d_call: NA
clone_size: NA
cdr3_nt: TGTGCCAGCAGTGCAGACCTTAACACTGAAGCTTTCTTT
cdr3_aa: CASSADLNTEAFF

j_call: TRBJ1-4
v_call: TRBV7-9
cdr3_length: 14
d_call: NA
clone_size: NA
cdr3_nt: TGTGCCAGCAGCAGGACAACAACTAATGAAAAACTGTTTTTT
cdr3_aa: CASSRTTTNEKLFF

j_call: TRBJ1-5
v_call: TRBV28
cdr3_length: 13
d_call: NA
clone_size: NA
cdr3_nt: TGTGCCACCATCGGGGGTCGCAATCAGCCCCAGCATTTT
cdr3_aa: CATIGGRNQPQHF

j_call: TRBJ2-7
v_call: TRBV5-1
cdr3_length: 13
d_call: NA
clone_size: NA
cdr3_nt: TGCGCCAGCAGCTTGGACTACTCCTACGAGCAGTACTTC
cdr3_aa: CASSLDYSYEQYF

j_call: TRBJ1-1
v_call: TRBV9
cdr3_length: 12
d_call: NA
clone_size: NA
cdr3_nt: TGTGCCAGCAGCGTGAGGGATACTGAAGCTTTCTTT
cdr3_aa: CASSVRDTEAFF

j_call: TRBJ2-7
v_call: TRBV27
cdr3_length: 15
d_call: TRBD1
clone_size: NA
cdr3_nt: TGTGCCAGCAGGTCTTACGGGACAGGGTTATACGAGCAGTACTTC
cdr3_aa: CASRSYGTGLYEQYF

j_call: TRBJ2-2
v_call: TRBV5-6
cdr3_length: 15
d_call: NA
clone_size: NA
cdr3_nt: TGTGCCAGCAGCTTGGCTTGGGACACGGACCGGGAGCTGTTTTTT
cdr3_aa: CASSLAWDTDRELFF

j_call: TRBJ2-5
v_call: TRBV6-5
cdr3_length: 13
d_call: NA
clone_size: NA
cdr3_nt: TGTGCCAGCACTCAATACAGCCAAGAGACCCAGTACTTC
cdr3_aa: CASTQYSQETQYF